This T cell receptor beta chain is drawn from a study of blood T cell repertoires in COVID-19. Study at large: The study drew acute and convalescent COVID-19 samples from the United States, Italy and Spain. Nucleic acid was either cDNA or gDNA, and it came from T cells, B-cell-depleted T cells, or PBMCs.

Concerning this clone itself: The same CDR3 also results from other DNA sequences found in this sample.

This CDR3 region has 13 residues. The germline gives CDR1 GTSNPN, CDR2 SVGIG (reference sequence). V was trimmed by 0 bases and J by 4 bases, leaving 7 bases between them. The authors' processing: From reference gene primer amplification, estimates of nucleated cell counts were derived. Assay used: immunoSEQ multiplex PCR; TCRdb lists only in-frame clones, some missing. D and trimming come from the DNA, and the V and J calls and clone size come from that table. The sample shows 310,000 or so clones, more than 70% of them seen only once. The TCR was taken from a woman between 45 and 65 years old with acute or convalescent COVID-19. Sequences were obtained from peripheral blood. The chain links TRBV30 to TRBJ1-5; D ambiguous. The CDR3 DNA reads TGTGCCTGGAGTGTCACAGTAAATCAGCCCCAGCATTTT. Protein: CAWSVTVNQPQHF.